This T cell receptor beta chain came from a study of cytomegalovirus exposure and HLA in healthy donors. Germline V gene lookup returns CDR1 MDHEN and CDR2 SYDVKM. Trimming shortened V by 6 bases and J by 6 bases, and 24 bases separated the two germline ends. The length of the CDR3 is 17 residues. About this clone itself: Its specificity is unknown.

PCR employed 60 Vbeta and 13 Jbeta primers. Measured with immunoSEQ multiplex PCR; TCRdb has only the in-frame clones, and not every one. The sample comprises tens of thousands of clones, around 77% of which are singletons, and approximately 3.7% rests with the top ten. Study-wide points: Most TCR beta V segments were productive about 90% or about 30% of the time in an earlier analysis. 164 TCR beta chains were listed as cytomegalovirus-associated. In a later analysis, TCR association rates varied by HLA locus: DRB1 most, HLA-C fewest.

This sequence was found in a young man in good health and CMV-seronegative. Sequenced input: PBMCs. V and J are TRBV28 and TRBJ1-5; D may be TRBD1 (6 bases). CDR3 sequence (DNA): TGTGCCAGCAGAGACCCGGGGGGGGAGGGGGTGGCTCAGCCCCAGCATTTT. It codes for CASRDPGGEGVAQPQHF.